These 21 T cell receptor beta chains originate from one sample sequenced in a study of cytomegalovirus exposure and HLA in healthy donors. TCRdb's copy holds only in-frame clones and misses some; the assay was immunoSEQ multiplex PCR. The sample shows 200,000 or so clones, about nine tenths of them seen only once. The sample comprised PBMCs. These receptors were collected from a woman aged 18-30 years in good health and CMV-seropositive.

The rearrangement links TRBV7-9 to TRBJ2-3; no clear D. The germline gives CDR1 SEHNR, CDR2 FQNEAQ (reference sequence). The CDR3 runs to 16 residues. The V gene lost 2 bases and the J gene lost 2 bases, with 14 bases spanning the gap. CDR3 sequence (DNA): TGTGCCAGCAGCTTAAGTCCCGGCAGGTCCACAGATACGCAGTATTTT. Its translation is CASSLSPGRSTDTQYF.

The V and J genes are TRBV25-1 and TRBJ2-3, with 7 bases matching TRBD1. CDR1 is MGHDK and CDR2 is SYGVNS in the germline V gene. The CDR3 is 15 amino acids. Unmatched junction bases numbered 7, after V lost 7 bases and J lost 0 bases. The CDR3 DNA is TGTGCCAGCACTTTAACAGGGGTGAGCACAGATACGCAGTATTTT. Protein: CASTLTGVSTDTQYF.

The chain carries TRBV5-6 and TRBJ2-7; TRBD1 aligns across 9 bases. The CDR3 consists of 18 residues. V trimming: 0 bases; J trimming: 5 bases; junction bases outside the gene matches: 15. Germline V gene lookup returns CDR1 SGHDT and CDR2 YYEEEE. CDR3 in amino acids: CASSLGGSGPGQGNEQYF. In nucleotides, the CDR3 is TGTGCCAGCAGCTTGGGGGGCTCCGGCCCGGGACAGGGTAACGAGCAGTACTTC. Variable domain in full (rest from reference TRBV5-6 and TRBJ2-7): DAGVTQSPTHLIKTRGQQVTLRCSPKSGHDTVSWYQQALGQGPQFIFQYYEEEERQRGNFPDRFSGHQFPNYSSELNVNALLLGDSALYLCASSLGGSGPGQGNEQYFGPGTRLTVT.

In its sample, this clone was seen a few times. The chain carries TRBV29-1 and TRBJ1-1, with D maybe TRBD1 (5 bases). V lost 3 bases to trimming and J lost 10 bases, with 9 bases between them. The CDR3 contains 10 residues. CDR1 is SQVTM, CDR2 ANQGSEA, per germline. The CDR3 protein is CSVEGTRAFF. Here the CDR3 DNA reads TGCAGCGTTGAGGGGACTAGAGCTTTCTTT. The variable domain in full, completed from reference TRBV29-1 and TRBJ1-1, reads SAVISQKPSRDICQRGTSLTIQCQVDSQVTMMFWYRQQPGQSLTLIATANQGSEATYESGFVIDKFPISRPNLTFSTLTVSNMSPEDSSIYLCSVEGTRAFFGQGTRLTVV.

J is TRBJ1-5 and V is TRBV28; D gene ambiguous. CDR1 MDHEN and CDR2 SYDVKM come from the germline V gene. Trimming pared 3 bases from V and 3 bases from J, leaving 6 bases between. CDR3 length equals 13 residues. The CDR3 here is CASSLQVNQPQHF. The DNA of the CDR3 is TGTGCCAGCAGTTTGCAGGTCAATCAGCCCCAGCATTTT.

The chain employs TRBV27 and TRBJ2-1; 7 nucleotides align to TRBD2. Germline CDR1 and CDR2: MNHEY and SMNVEV (reference sequence). The CDR3 consists of 13 residues. The J segment lost 8 bases and the V segment lost 7 bases, leaving 8 bases of the junction unmatched. CDR3 nucleotide sequence: TGTGCCAGCAATATCGGACGGGGGGATGAGCAGTTCTTC. Its translation: CASNIGRGDEQFF.

CDR3 loop: CASSSPNGWGESEQFF. CDR3 in DNA: TGTGCCAGCAGCTCACCGAATGGGTGGGGAGAGAGTGAGCAGTTCTTC. The V gene is TRBV28, the J gene TRBJ2-1; a weak D match, TRBD2 (5 bases). Germline V gene lookup returns CDR1 MDHEN and CDR2 SYDVKM. V gave up 6 bases and J gave up 9 bases, with 24 bases separating them. The CDR3 runs 16 residues.

This clone was found once. V usage is TRBV28 and J usage is TRBJ2-7; 12 positions agree with TRBD1. J gave up 6 bases and V 6 bases, and 6 bases lay outside the gene matches. CDR1 and CDR2 (germline): MDHEN, SYDVKM. The CDR3 loop spans 14 amino acids. CDR3 amino acids: CASRTGTGGLEQYF. In DNA, the CDR3 is TGTGCCAGCAGAACCGGGACAGGGGGCCTCGAGCAGTACTTC.

Notes on this clone: This sample also contains other DNA sequences that code for the same CDR3. This chain joins TRBV20-1 and TRBJ2-1; unclear D gene. The germline gives CDR1 DFQATT, CDR2 SNEGSKA (reference sequence). The length of the CDR3 is 11 residues. V was pared by 3 bases and J by 4 bases, with 4 bases between. The CDR3 protein is CSASGYNEQFF. CDR3 bases: TGCAGTGCTAGCGGTTACAATGAGCAGTTCTTC.

The gene calls are TRBV5-6 and TRBJ2-1, with TRBD1 as a possible D gene (6 bases). Per germline, CDR1 SGHDT and CDR2 YYEEEE. V dropped 4 bases and J dropped 3 bases, with 11 bases sitting between them. The CDR3 is 14 amino acids. The DNA for the CDR3 is TGTGCCAGCAGCAGACCGGACAGCTACAATGAGCAGTTCTTC. Its protein is CASSRPDSYNEQFF.

The rearrangement joins TRBV5-1 to TRBJ1-3; D remains unclear. This CDR3 contains 14 residues. Germline-derived CDR1 and CDR2 are SGHRS and YFSETQ. The V end lost 1 base, the J end lost 1 base, and 6 bases lay between the germline ends. CDR3 DNA: TGCGCCAGCAGCTTGACTGAATCTGGAAACACCATATATTTT. It is translated as CASSLTESGNTIYF.

This chain joins TRBV11-2 and TRBJ1-1; 11 bases align to TRBD1. V shed 4 bases, J shed 3 bases, and the junction held 10 bases outside the gene matches. From germline, CDR1 is SGHAT and CDR2 FQNNGV. There are 17 residues in the CDR3. The CDR3 region has the DNA TGTGCCAGCAGCTCCCGGGACAGGGGGAATCGTTACACTGAAGCTTTCTTT. Its translation is CASSSRDRGNRYTEAFF.

The chain links TRBV27 to TRBJ1-2; 7 bases line up with TRBD1. V was pared by 5 bases and J by 2 bases, with 5 bases of the junction left unmatched. From germline, CDR1 is MNHEY and CDR2 SMNVEV (reference sequence). This CDR3 has 14 residues. Written as DNA, the CDR3 is TGTGCCAGCAGTACCGGGACAGAAAACTATGGCTACACCTTC. It specifies CASSTGTENYGYTF.

The chain is built from TRBV6-6 and TRBJ1-2; TRBD1 might be the D (6 bases). The CDR3 runs 13 residues. The germline V gene encodes CDR1 MNHNY and CDR2 SVGAGI (reference sequence). V lost 6 bases and J lost 4, with 12 bases in between. The CDR3 nucleotides are TGTGCCAGCAGGAGGGGGTCGAGCTATGGCTACACCTTC. Protein sequence: CASRRGSSYGYTF.

This chain links TRBV6-1 with TRBJ2-7; D call uncertain. The germline V and J ends were trimmed by 4 bases and 2 bases, with 6 bases remaining between them. This CDR3 spans 12 amino acids. Per the germline V gene, CDR1 is MNHNS and CDR2 is SASEGT. The CDR3 DNA reads as TGTGCCAGCAGTGCTCTAACCTACGAGCAGTACTTC. Translated, it gives CASSALTYEQYF.

The CDR3 nucleotides are TGTGCCAGCAGACCCCCCGGTTTAACCGGGGAGCTGTTTTTT. Amino acid sequence: CASRPPGLTGELFF. The chain carries TRBV6-5 and TRBJ2-2; D ambiguous. Germline-derived CDR1 and CDR2 are MNHEY and SVGAGI. This CDR3 is 14 amino acids long. Trimming took off 6 bases at V and 5 bases at J, with 13 bases between the two ends.

The chain has TRBV5-4 and TRBJ2-1; 11 bases map to TRBD2. The CDR3 has 15 amino acids. CDR1 is SGHNT, CDR2 YYREEE, per germline (reference sequence). V lost 0 bases to trimming and J lost 4 bases; unmatched junction nucleotides: 0. This CDR3 reads CASSLGLAGYNEQFF. In DNA, the CDR3 is TGTGCCAGCAGCTTGGGACTAGCGGGATACAATGAGCAGTTCTTC.

V gene TRBV10-3 combines with J gene TRBJ1-2; D is uncertain. The CDR3 totals 13 residues. Germline V CDR1 and CDR2: ENHRY, SYGVKD. Between the trimmed V and J ends, which lost 2 bases and 4 bases, there was a span of 8 bases. CDR3 sequence: CAISESSSYGYTF. Here the CDR3 DNA reads TGTGCCATCAGTGAGAGCTCGAGCTATGGCTACACCTTC.

The rearrangement joins TRBV11-2 to TRBJ1-5; maybe TRBD1 (6 bases). The CDR3 is made up of 14 amino acids. Trimming took off 2 bases at V and 7 bases at J, with 12 bases between the two ends. Germline V gene data show CDR1 as SGHAT and CDR2 as FQNNGV. CDR3 coding DNA: TGTGCCAGCAGCTTAACGGGGGGCGAGCAGCCCCAGCATTTT. Translating gives CASSLTGGEQPQHF.

This clone has only a few counts. This rearrangement joins TRBV4-1 to TRBJ1-1; 9 positions match TRBD1. Looked up from germline, CDR1 is MGHRA and CDR2 is YSYEKL. The V gene end was trimmed by 3 bases and the J gene end by 3 bases; junction bases not matched to a gene: 11. This CDR3 has 17 residues. DNA of the CDR3: TGCGCCAGCAGCCAGACGGCCCTAAACAGGGGGCACACTGAAGCTTTCTTT. Amino acid sequence: CASSQTALNRGHTEAFF.

The V and J genes are TRBV15 and TRBJ1-2; possibly TRBD1 for D (6 bases). Germline V lookup: CDR1 LNHNV, CDR2 YYDKDF (reference sequence). The CDR3 spans 16 residues. The ends were cut back, 0 bases at V and 3 bases at J, with 14 bases in the middle. This chain's CDR3 is CATSRDWEGVDYGYTF. CDR3 DNA sequence: TGTGCCACCAGCAGAGATTGGGAGGGGGTAGACTATGGCTACACCTTC.